The rows below give T cell receptor beta chains drawn from one sample of a study of T cell responses to AZD1222 COVID-19 vaccine. Clones were sequenced by immunoSEQ multiplex PCR, and TCRdb holds only the in-frame ones, with some missing. The profile covers about 160,000 clones, with around 87% appearing a single time and 4% to 5.5% taken by the ten largest. The sequences come from peripheral blood, collected 28 days after the second AZD1222 dose. The source of these receptors is an adult who received the AZD1222 COVID-19 vaccine. CDR3s include the opening cysteine and the closing phenylalanine or tryptophan. The D gene is left open where the match is weak. Only part of the rows carry a size: once, few, many, or a class if the clone is expanded.

J,D,size,V,CDR3,DNA
TRBJ1-4,-,-,TRBV25-1,CASRWRWTNEKLFF,TGTGCCAGCAGGTGGCGTTGGACTAATGAAAAACTGTTTTTT
TRBJ1-4,-,-,TRBV27,CASSPLPRLEGEKLFF,TGTGCCAGCAGTCCCCTTCCAAGGTTAGAAGGTGAAAAACTGTTTTTT
TRBJ2-1,-,-,TRBV27,CASSFFSSYNEQFF,TGTGCCAGCAGTTTTTTCAGCTCCTACAATGAGCAGTTCTTC
TRBJ2-1,TRBD1,-,TRBV6-5,CASSSGQGLGNEQFF,TGTGCCAGCAGTTCTGGACAGGGGTTAGGCAATGAGCAGTTCTTC
TRBJ2-3,-,-,TRBV5-6,CASSLSRVTDTQYF,TGTGCCAGCAGCTTGTCCAGGGTAACAGATACGCAGTATTTT
TRBJ1-1,-,-,TRBV5-6,CASSFPSGEAFF,TGTGCCAGCAGCTTCCCTTCTGGGGAAGCTTTCTTT
TRBJ2-3,TRBD2,-,TRBV18,CASSSIAGGTDTQYF,TGTGCCAGCTCATCCATAGCGGGGGGCACAGATACGCAGTATTTT
TRBJ2-5,-,-,TRBV6-5,CASSYLGGGPQTQYF,TGTGCCAGCAGTTACTTAGGGGGGGGCCCCCAGACCCAGTACTTC
TRBJ2-2,-,-,TRBV3-1/TRBV3-2,CASSLRGTGELFF,TGTGCCAGCAGCCTTAGGGGTACCGGGGAGCTGTTTTTT
TRBJ2-1,-,-,TRBV19,CATRGTLYNEQFF,TGTGCCACCAGGGGGACTCTCTACAATGAGCAGTTCTTC
TRBJ2-1,TRBD2,-,TRBV9,CASSDNSGGTQNYNEQFF,TGTGCCAGCAGCGACAATAGCGGGGGGACACAAAACTACAATGAGCAGTTCTTC
TRBJ2-1,-,-,TRBV7-8,CASSLRTDYNEQFF,TGTGCCAGCAGCTTACGGACAGACTACAATGAGCAGTTCTTC
TRBJ1-6,-,-,TRBV6-5,CASSYSRGRSSPLHF,TGTGCCAGCAGTTACTCGCGGGGGCGAAGTTCACCCCTCCACTTT
TRBJ2-2,-,-,TRBV20-1,CGGASSGELFF,TGCGGCGGTGCGTCAAGCGGGGAGCTGTTTTTT
TRBJ2-3,-,-,TRBV5-6,CASSSTRQLGGDTQYF,TGTGCCAGCAGCTCGACCCGACAGCTGGGGGGAGATACGCAGTATTTT
TRBJ1-3,TRBD1,few,TRBV13,CASSLPGAGGPLSGNTIYF,TGTGCCAGCAGCCTCCCCGGGGCAGGGGGACCACTCTCTGGAAACACCATATATTTT
TRBJ2-1,-,-,TRBV12-3/TRBV12-4,CASSLVNPGEQFF,TGTGCCAGCAGTTTAGTTAATCCAGGTGAGCAGTTCTTC
TRBJ2-3,TRBD1,-,TRBV7-9,CASRGDRGTDTQYF,TGTGCCAGCAGGGGCGACAGGGGCACAGATACGCAGTATTTT
TRBJ2-1,-,-,TRBV5-4,CASSLGGQYYNEQFF,TGTGCCAGCAGCTTGGGAGGACAGTACTACAATGAGCAGTTCTTC
TRBJ2-5,-,-,TRBV11-3,CASSLGGTNQETQYF,TGTGCCAGCAGCTTAGGAGGGACAAACCAAGAGACCCAGTACTTC
TRBJ1-2,-,-,TRBV30,CAWSLDRGGGYTF,TGTGCCTGGAGCCTCGACCGTGGGGGTGGCTACACCTTC
TRBJ2-2,-,-,TRBV7-9,CASSSRVNTGELFF,TGTGCCAGCAGCTCCAGGGTGAACACCGGGGAGCTGTTTTTT
TRBJ2-3,TRBD2,-,TRBV19,CASSISSGGMKDTQYF,TGTGCCAGTAGTATATCCTCGGGGGGAATGAAAGATACGCAGTATTTT
TRBJ1-1,-,-,TRBV6-5,CASRNSYMNTEAFF,TGTGCCAGCAGGAATTCCTATATGAACACTGAAGCTTTCTTT
TRBJ2-2,-,-,TRBV7-9,CASSFLDTGELFF,TGTGCCAGCAGCTTTTTGGACACCGGGGAGCTGTTTTTT
TRBJ1-5,-,-,TRBV18,CASSPGADNQPQHF,TGTGCCAGCTCACCAGGGGCAGACAATCAGCCCCAGCATTTT
TRBJ1-4,-,-,TRBV30,CAWQDRGLSGEKLFF,TGTGCCTGGCAGGATAGGGGGTTGAGTGGTGAAAAACTGTTTTTT
TRBJ1-2,-,few,TRBV6-5,CASSSTGQPYGYTF,TGTGCCAGCAGTTCCACCGGACAGCCCTATGGCTACACCTTC
TRBJ1-1,-,many,TRBV27,CASSPRATGRGTEAFF,TGTGCCAGCAGTCCGCGGGCCACGGGAAGGGGGACTGAAGCTTTCTTT